A selection of T cell receptor beta chains follows, all from one sample in a study of T-cell reconstitution after alpha-beta-depleted transplantation in children. TCRdb used MiXCR to reprocess the PCR reads, holding one entry per CDR3 protein. The sample carries about 690,000 distinct CDR3 sequences, 16% recorded once. Sample: PBMCs from the stem cell graft donor, taken from the stem cell graft. All receptors come from a human donor who donated a stem cell graft to a child with acute myeloid leukemia. CDR3s include the opening cysteine and the closing phenylalanine or tryptophan. A D gene is named only where the DNA matches it firmly. Clone sizes are given selectively: once, few, many, or a class where the clone is expanded.

clone_size | j_call | v_call | d_call | cdr3_aa | cdr3_nt
- | TRBJ2-5 | TRBV30 | - | CAWSVRWDQRNLETQYF | TGTGCCTGGAGTGTACGCTGGGACCAAAGGAATTTAGAGACCCAGTACTTC
many | TRBJ2-5 | TRBV20-1 | TRBD2 | CSAPRRASGGQTQYF | TGCAGTGCGCCCAGGAGGGCTAGCGGGGGACAGACCCAGTACTTC
few | TRBJ1-1 | TRBV7-2 | - | CASSLGPERSEAFF | TGTGCCAGCAGCTTAGGACCCGAGAGATCTGAAGCTTTCTTT
- | TRBJ1-2 | TRBV7-4 | TRBD1 | CASSRPTGWDYTF | TGTGCCAGCAGCCGCCCGACAGGGTGGGACTACACCTTC
many | TRBJ1-1 | TRBV15 | - | CAMSFSMNTEAFF | TGTGCCATGAGCTTTTCCATGAACACTGAAGCTTTCTTT
- | TRBJ2-3 | TRBV6-2/TRBV6-3 | TRBD2 | CASRQRGRGGSTDTQYF | TGTGCCAGCAGGCAGCGAGGACGGGGAGGGAGCACAGATACGCAGTATTTT
- | TRBJ2-1 | TRBV20-1 | TRBD2 | CSAGTSGGAGRNEQFF | TGCAGTGCAGGGACTAGCGGGGGGGCCGGTAGGAATGAGCAGTTCTTC
many | TRBJ1-1 | TRBV20-1 | TRBD1 | CSARKDRVKAEAFF | TGCAGTGCTAGAAAGGACAGGGTAAAGGCTGAAGCTTTCTTT
many | TRBJ2-1 | TRBV15 | - | CATSSEGGQSRYNEQFF | TGTGCCACCAGCTCAGAGGGGGGGCAGTCCCGCTACAATGAGCAGTTCTTC
few | TRBJ1-1 | TRBV4-2 | - | CASSQEEGMNTEAFF | TGTGCCAGCAGCCAAGAGGAGGGGATGAACACTGAAGCTTTCTTT
many | TRBJ1-2 | TRBV12-3/TRBV12-4 | TRBD1 | CASSLLAGQGDGYTF | TGTGCCAGCAGTTTACTAGCCGGCCAGGGGGATGGCTACACCTTC
many | TRBJ2-2 | TRBV5-5 | - | CASSSQPSTGELFF | TGTGCCAGCAGCTCTCAGCCCTCGACCGGGGAGCTGTTTTTT
- | TRBJ1-2 | TRBV3-1 | - | CASSGDGYGYTF | TGTGCCAGCAGCGGGGATGGCTATGGCTACACCTTC
many | TRBJ1-1 | TRBV7-2 | - | CASSLGPTVKAEAFF | TGTGCCAGCAGCTTAGGGCCCACGGTTAAGGCTGAAGCTTTCTTT
few | TRBJ1-2 | TRBV20-1 | - | CSANPIGGGGYTF | TGCAGTGCTAACCCCATCGGGGGTGGTGGCTACACCTTC
- | TRBJ2-3 | TRBV30 | - | CACPGFTDTQYF | TGTGCCTGTCCAGGGTTCACAGATACGCAGTATTTT
- | TRBJ1-1 | TRBV7-9 | - | CASSVTEAFF | TGTGCCAGCAGCGTGACAGAAGCTTTCTTT
- | TRBJ2-2 | TRBV7-7 | - | CASSLGTDTGELFF | TGTGCCAGCAGCTTAGGGACGGACACCGGGGAGCTGTTTTTT
few | TRBJ2-1 | TRBV3-1 | - | CASSQDMASDDEQFF | TGTGCCAGCAGCCAAGATATGGCTAGTGATGATGAGCAGTTCTTC
- | TRBJ1-2 | TRBV25-1 | - | CASMRDGTNYGYTF | TGTGCCAGCATGAGAGATGGGACTAACTATGGCTACACCTTC
many | TRBJ2-5 | TRBV6-2/TRBV6-3 | - | CASSYNRDMTQYF | TGTGCCAGCAGTTACAACAGGGATATGACCCAGTACTTC
few | TRBJ1-6 | TRBV6-2/TRBV6-3 | TRBD1 | CASRIQGAGNSPLHF | TGTGCCAGCAGAATACAGGGGGCGGGTAATTCACCCCTCCACTTT
- | TRBJ1-2 | TRBV20-1 | - | CSARGNSNYGYTF | TGCAGTGCTAGAGGTAACAGTAACTATGGCTACACCTTC
- | TRBJ2-3 | TRBV30 | TRBD2 | CAWRQRGRTDTQYF | TGTGCCTGGAGACAGCGGGGCCGCACAGATACGCAGTATTTT
few | TRBJ2-7 | TRBV9 | TRBD2 | CASSVAPSGSYEQYF | TGTGCCAGCAGCGTAGCTCCTAGCGGCTCCTACGAGCAGTACTTC
many | TRBJ1-4 | TRBV27 | - | CASSLLGTNEKLFF | TGTGCCAGCAGTTTATTGGGGACTAATGAAAAACTGTTTTTT
few | TRBJ1-5 | TRBV28 | - | CASSFSGAQASQPQHF | TGTGCCAGCAGTTTCTCCGGGGCCCAAGCAAGTCAGCCCCAGCATTTT
- | TRBJ2-7 | TRBV7-2 | TRBD1 | CASSTGVGYYEQYF | TGTGCCAGCAGCACAGGGGTTGGATACTACGAGCAGTACTTC
many | TRBJ2-3 | TRBV12-3/TRBV12-4 | TRBD2 | CASRVAGETQYF | TGTGCCAGCAGGGTAGCGGGGGAAACGCAGTATTTT
once | TRBJ2-3 | TRBV7-2 | TRBD1 | CASSLEQGIRTDTQYF | TGTGCCAGCAGCTTAGAACAGGGGATACGCACAGATACGCAGTATTTT
many | TRBJ2-1 | TRBV29-1 | - | CSVPKDNEQFF | TGCAGCGTCCCAAAGGACAATGAGCAGTTCTTC
many | TRBJ1-5 | TRBV20-1 | - | CSARGDGALGSNQPQHF | TGCAGTGCTAGGGGTGACGGGGCCCTGGGGAGCAATCAGCCCCAGCATTTT
many | TRBJ2-3 | TRBV6-5 | TRBD1 | CASSYLGQTSTSTDTQYF | TGTGCCAGCAGTTATCTGGGACAGACATCAACTAGCACAGATACGCAGTATTTT
few | TRBJ1-4 | TRBV6-5 | - | CASSYSDGNEKLFF | TGTGCCAGCAGTTACTCGGATGGTAATGAAAAACTGTTTTTT
few | TRBJ1-4 | TRBV5-1 | TRBD1 | CASSSGQANEKLFF | TGCGCCAGCAGCTCTGGACAGGCGAATGAAAAACTGTTTTTT
many | TRBJ2-5 | TRBV20-1 | - | CSARGWAGQYQETQYF | TGCAGTGCTAGAGGATGGGCTGGACAGTACCAAGAGACCCAGTACTTC
- | TRBJ2-7 | TRBV5-1 | - | CASGLGPPPYEQYF | TGCGCCAGCGGCTTGGGTCCGCCTCCCTACGAGCAGTACTTC
- | TRBJ1-1 | TRBV11-2 | TRBD1 | CASSNITGGITEAFF | TGTGCCAGCAGCAACATTACAGGGGGAATCACTGAAGCTTTCTTT
once | TRBJ2-1 | TRBV11-2 | - | CASSPQDRIGGYNEQFF | TGTGCCAGCAGCCCTCAAGACAGGATCGGGGGATACAATGAGCAGTTCTTC
few | TRBJ1-1 | TRBV12-3/TRBV12-4 | TRBD1 | CASRQNRQGTEAFF | TGTGCCAGCAGACAAAACCGACAGGGCACTGAAGCTTTCTTT
- | TRBJ2-3 | TRBV7-9 | TRBD2 | CASSSTSGRPDTQYF | TGTGCCAGCAGCTCGACTAGCGGGCGGCCAGATACGCAGTATTTT
many | TRBJ2-7 | TRBV20-1 | - | CSAIRDGRYEQYF | TGCAGTGCTATACGGGACGGTAGATACGAGCAGTACTTC
- | TRBJ2-5 | TRBV7-2 | - | CASSLAGIRETQYF | TGTGCCAGCAGCTTAGCGGGGATACGAGAGACCCAGTACTTC
few | TRBJ1-5 | TRBV7-9 | - | CASSLGGKPQHF | TGTGCCAGCAGCTTAGGGGGGAAGCCCCAGCATTTT
many | TRBJ2-3 | TRBV20-1 | TRBD2 | CSARDSSGGAGGTDTQYF | TGCAGTGCTAGAGACTCTAGCGGGGGGGCAGGGGGCACAGATACGCAGTATTTT